These 32 T cell receptor beta chains share one sample of origin, sequenced in a study of blood T cells in healthy people across ages. Using a J-beta primer mix together with a sample-barcoded 5' primer, a second PCR was run for roughly 7 to 12 cycles. MiXCR, applied by TCRdb to the 5' RACE reads, yields one record per CDR3 protein. The top ten hold less than 20% of the sample, which has about 780,000 distinct CDR3 sequences, 35% to 60% seen once. Material: blood. The origin of the receptors is a man older than 75 in good health.

The rearrangement joins TRBV6-1 to TRBJ1-5, with D uncertain. Germline V lookup: CDR1 MNHNS, CDR2 SASEGT. The CDR3 is 12 residues long. V was cut by 2 bases and J by 5 bases, with 4 bases left in between. In DNA, the CDR3 is TGTGCCAGCAGTGAATACTATCAGCCCCAGCATTTT. Residues: CASSEYYQPQHF.

This chain uses TRBV7-2 with TRBJ2-2, with 8 bases that match TRBD1. CDR1 and CDR2 from the germline V gene are SGHTA and FQGNSA. The V and J ends lost 5 bases and 4 bases, in that order; junction bases with no gene match: 9. CDR3 length: 16 amino acids. The CDR3 spells CASSPRTGWGTGELFF. CDR3 DNA: TGTGCCAGCAGCCCAAGGACAGGGTGGGGCACCGGGGAGCTGTTTTTT.

About this clonotype itself: The junction differs from germline at one of its ends, possibly a read error. V usage is TRBV7-9 and J usage is TRBJ1-1; D is uncertain. The germline V gene encodes CDR1 SEHNR and CDR2 FQNEAQ (reference sequence). This CDR3 comprises 14 residues. CDR3 amino acids: CASSLGAGGNEVFF. The CDR3 region has the DNA TGTGCCAGCAGCTTAGGAGCGGGCGGGAATGAAGTTTTCTTT.

For this clonotype: The junction differs from germline at one of its ends, possibly a read error. V is TRBV20-1 and J is TRBJ2-1, with TRBD2 identical over 14 bases. There are 16 residues in the CDR3. Germline CDR1 DFQATT, CDR2 SNEGSKA (reference sequence). This CDR3 is CSVRLAGGPRDNEQFF. The CDR3 nucleotides read TGCAGTGTTAGACTAGCGGGAGGGCCTCGCGACAATGAGCAGTTCTTC.

This clonotype has at least ten counts. J is TRBJ2-1 and V is TRBV20-1; 9 bases are shared with TRBD1. Unmatched junction bases numbered 2, after V lost 0 bases and J lost 5 bases. The CDR3 has 14 residues. Germline values: CDR1 DFQATT, CDR2 SNEGSKA (reference sequence). DNA for the CDR3: TGCAGTGCTAGAGATTGGACAGGGGACAATGAGCAGTTCTTC. This codes for CSARDWTGDNEQFF.

V and J are TRBV2 and TRBJ2-5, with 8 bases identical to TRBD1. V was pared by 6 bases and J by 3 bases, with 6 bases of the junction left unmatched. CDR3 length: 14 amino acids. CDR1 SNHLY and CDR2 FYNNEI come from the germline V gene. Written as DNA, the CDR3 is TGTGCCAGCAGCACCGACAGGGGTGAAGAGACCCAGTACTTC. It codes for CASSTDRGEETQYF.

This chain links TRBV18 with TRBJ2-7; D is undetermined. Per the germline V gene, CDR1 is KGHSH and CDR2 is LQKENI. V lost 0 bases and J 3 bases, leaving 6 bases between the germline ends. This CDR3 has 13 residues. CDR3 amino acids: CASSPPSVYEQYF. Here the CDR3 DNA reads TGTGCCAGCTCACCACCGAGTGTCTACGAGCAGTACTTC. Complete variable domain (other parts from reference TRBV18 and TRBJ2-7): NAGVMQNPRHLVRRRGQEARLRCSPMKGHSHVYWYRQLPEEGLKFMVYLQKENIIDESGMPKERFSAEFPKEGPSILRIQQVVRGDSAAYFCASSPPSVYEQYFGPGTRLTVT.

In this sample, this clonotype turned up many times. In nucleotides, the CDR3 is TGTGCCAGCAGCCGTCAACCAGGTATGAACACTGAAGCTTTCTTT. Translating gives CASSRQPGMNTEAFF. The chain uses TRBV4-2 and TRBJ1-1; the D is unclear. The V and J ends lost 4 bases and 0 bases respectively, with 12 bases between them. Germline V gene lookup returns CDR1 LGHNA and CDR2 YNFKEQ. The CDR3 runs to 15 residues.

A few counts support this clonotype. The chain is built from TRBV12-3 or TRBV12-4 and TRBJ2-6; D not resolved. V lost 6 bases, J lost 0 bases, and 12 bases lay in between. The CDR3 has 16 amino acids. The DNA of the CDR3 is TGTGCCAGCAGAAAAACGGGTGTCTCTGGGGCCAACGTCCTGACTTTC. Translated, it gives CASRKTGVSGANVLTF.

The chain joins TRBV7-2 to TRBJ2-2, with 7 bases that match TRBD2. The CDR3 contains 15 residues. V lost 6 bases, J lost 0 bases, and 4 bases stayed unmatched. Germline CDR1 is SGHTA and CDR2 is FQGNSA. DNA for the CDR3: TGTGCCAGCAGGGGCCGGGGGGCGAACACCGGGGAGCTGTTTTTT. Residues: CASRGRGANTGELFF.

The CDR3 coding sequence is TGCAGTGCAAAGGATGGGACTGACCCTTACAATGAGCAGTACTTC. It yields the protein CSAKDGTDPYNEQYF. The V gene is TRBV20-1, the J gene TRBJ2-1, with D possibly being TRBD2 (6 bases). Gene TRBJ2-7 matches the end of the DNA better, so the J call may be wrong. This CDR3 has 15 amino acids. Per germline, CDR1 DFQATT and CDR2 SNEGSKA (reference sequence).

This clonotype was counted between two and nine times. CDR3 protein: CATRRGQGNHEQYF. In DNA, the CDR3 is TGTGCCACCAGGAGGGGACAGGGAAACCACGAGCAGTACTTC. The chain couples TRBV15 to TRBJ2-5; 9 bases agree with TRBD1. The assigned J gene may be wrong: the sequence end matches TRBJ2-7 better. CDR3 length: 14 amino acids. CDR1 and CDR2 (germline): LNHNV, YYDKDF (reference sequence).

The chain joins TRBV20-1 to TRBJ2-7; D remains unclear. Germline CDR1 and CDR2: DFQATT and SNEGSKA (reference sequence). Trimming cost V 0 bases and J 7 bases, with 22 bases left between them. The CDR3 contains 16 residues. The CDR3 nucleotides read TGCAGTGCTAGAGATATTCGGCTGACGCTTCTCAATGAGCAGTACTTC. It translates to CSARDIRLTLLNEQYF.

The rearrangement uses TRBV24-1 and TRBJ2-1; D uncertain. The V gene's germline CDR1 is KGHDR and CDR2 SFDVKD. This CDR3 has 15 residues. V dropped 3 bases and J dropped 5 bases, with 13 bases sitting between them. The CDR3 DNA reads TGTGCCACCAGTGATCCTGGGCTGAGTGACAATGAGCAGTTCTTC. This translates into CATSDPGLSDNEQFF.

The CDR3 DNA follows: TGCGCCAGCAGCCCGGGGGCTATCGCAGATACGCAGTATTTT. Its translation: CASSPGAIADTQYF. The chain recombines TRBV4-3 with TRBJ2-3; D tentatively fits TRBD1 or TRBD2 (6 bases each). The CDR3 is 14 amino acids. CDR1 and CDR2 (germline): LGHNA, YSLEER. Deletions cut 4 bases from V and 4 bases from J, with 12 bases between.

This clonotype has just a few counts. The chain recombines TRBV18 with TRBJ1-1; D perhaps matches TRBD1 (5 bases). Germline values: CDR1 KGHSH, CDR2 LQKENI. CDR3 length: 15 amino acids. Trimming cost V 3 bases and J 4 bases, with 15 bases left between them. The CDR3 loop reads CASSPLGGEGTEAFF. The CDR3 region has the DNA TGTGCCAGCTCACCCCTTGGGGGAGAGGGCACTGAAGCTTTCTTT. The whole variable domain, filled in from reference TRBV18 and TRBJ1-1, reads NAGVMQNPRHLVRRRGQEARLRCSPMKGHSHVYWYRQLPEEGLKFMVYLQKENIIDESGMPKERFSAEFPKEGPSILRIQQVVRGDSAAYFCASSPLGGEGTEAFFGQGTRLTVV.

V and J are TRBV20-1 and TRBJ2-1, with 9 positions matching TRBD2. The end of the DNA is better explained by TRBJ2-7, so the J call may be wrong. From germline, CDR1 is DFQATT and CDR2 SNEGSKA (reference sequence). This CDR3 contains 16 residues. CDR3 in amino acids: CSAKTPGLASGNEQYF. CDR3 coding DNA: TGCAGTGCTAAAACCCCGGGACTAGCATCCGGCAATGAGCAGTACTTC.

The CDR3 DNA sequence: TGTGCCACCAGTCTAGCGGGAGGGTCCTACAATGAGCAGTTCTTC. Translating gives CATSLAGGSYNEQFF. The rearrangement links TRBV24-1 to TRBJ2-1, with 12 bases fitting TRBD2. Germline CDR1 KGHDR, CDR2 SFDVKD. With 6 bases clipped from V and 1 base from J, the junction kept 0 bases outside the gene matches. The length of the CDR3 is 15 residues.

This chain links TRBV24-1 with TRBJ2-1, with 11 bases that match TRBD2. The V segment lost 6 bases and the J segment 6 bases; nucleotides outside the gene matches: 6. CDR1 is KGHDR, CDR2 SFDVKD, per germline. CDR3 length: 15 residues. The CDR3 nucleotides are TGTGCCACCAGTCGCAATAGCGGGAGGGCCAATGAGCAGTTCTTC. This sequence encodes CATSRNSGRANEQFF.

This clonotype was detected only a few times. At one end, the junction sequence differs from germline, possibly due to a read error. The genes are TRBV6-1 and TRBJ2-1; D call uncertain. The better agreement between TRBJ2-7 and the DNA end casts doubt on the J call. Per the germline V gene, CDR1 is MNHNS and CDR2 is SASEGT. This CDR3 is 14 amino acids long. CDR3 sequence: CASSQARSYNEQYF. CDR3 coding DNA: TGTGCCAGCAGTCAAGCTCGCTCCTACAATGAGCAGTACTTC.

This clonotype has a handful of counts. The genes are TRBV5-6 and TRBJ1-2; 10 nucleotides line up with TRBD1. The germline gives CDR1 SGHDT, CDR2 YYEEEE. The CDR3 spans 15 residues. The V and J ends lost 3 bases and 8 bases, in that order; junction bases with no gene match: 10. The CDR3 DNA reads as TGTGCCAGCAGCTCGGACAGGGGGATGGCGGGCGGCTACACCTTC. It specifies CASSSDRGMAGGYTF.

This clonotype was observed a handful of times. This chain links TRBV28 with TRBJ2-4; maybe TRBD1 (6 bases). The V end was cut by 3 bases, the J end by 1 base, with 19 bases between. CDR3 length: 18 residues. Germline assignment: CDR1 MDHEN and CDR2 SYDVKM. Written as DNA, the CDR3 is TGTGCCAGCAGTTTTAAACCGAATCAGGGGTACGCCAAAAACATTCAGTACTTC. Translation gives CASSFKPNQGYAKNIQYF.

The rearrangement links TRBV5-6 to TRBJ2-5, with TRBD2 matching 7 bases. Germline assignment: CDR1 SGHDT and CDR2 YYEEEE. V was clipped by 3 bases and J by 11 bases; unmatched bases: 19. This CDR3 region has 16 residues. The DNA for the CDR3 is TGTGCCAGCAGCTCAGTGGGAGGGTACTCCTACAATGAGCAGTACTTC. Translating it yields CASSSVGGYSYNEQYF.

This clonotype appeared a few times. The chain is built from TRBV4-3 and TRBJ2-1; D gene uncertain. V dropped 0 bases and J dropped 8 bases, with 11 bases sitting between them. The CDR3 consists of 14 residues. Germline V gene lookup returns CDR1 LGHNA and CDR2 YSLEER. In DNA, the CDR3 is TGCGCCAGCAGCCAAGATCGAGCGTCTGATGAGCAGTTCTTC. As protein: CASSQDRASDEQFF.

This clonotype appeared once. V usage is TRBV7-2 and J usage is TRBJ2-5; D is uncertain. The assigned J gene may be wrong: the sequence end matches TRBJ2-1 better. Germline V lookup: CDR1 SGHTA, CDR2 FQGNSA. The CDR3 contains 15 residues. The CDR3 DNA is TGTGCCAGCAGCTTAGTACGGCAGTACCAAGAGACCCAGTTCTTC. As protein: CASSLVRQYQETQFF.

This clonotype was counted between two and nine times. The V call is TRBV10-3, the J call TRBJ2-1; no firm D call. Germline V gene sequence: CDR1 ENHRY, CDR2 SYGVKD. The CDR3 sequence is 12 residues long. Between the trimmed V and J ends, which lost 0 bases and 9 bases, there was a span of 6 bases. The CDR3 sequence: CAISESGPEQFF. DNA for the CDR3: TGTGCCATCAGTGAGTCTGGTCCTGAGCAGTTCTTC.

This chain connects TRBV29-1 to TRBJ2-1; 10 bases line up with TRBD2. V was clipped by 6 bases and J by 1 base; unmatched bases: 3. The CDR3 runs 14 residues. Germline CDR1 SQVTM, CDR2 ANQGSEA. CDR3 loop: CSVLAGESYNEQFF. CDR3 nucleotides: TGCAGCGTCCTAGCGGGAGAGTCCTACAATGAGCAGTTCTTC.

The chain employs TRBV20-1 and TRBJ1-5; D gene ambiguous. This CDR3 spans 13 amino acids. CDR1 and CDR2 (germline): DFQATT, SNEGSKA (reference sequence). The V end lost 3 bases, the J end lost 0 bases, and 6 bases lay between the germline ends. The CDR3 bases are TGCAGTGCTAGGACCCTTAGCAATCAGCCCCAGCATTTT. The encoded protein is CSARTLSNQPQHF.

The chain employs TRBV7-3 and TRBJ1-4, with a weak D call TRBD1 (5 bases). The germline V and J ends were trimmed by 4 bases and 8 bases, with 17 bases remaining between them. This CDR3 has 15 amino acids. From germline, CDR1 is SGHTA and CDR2 FQGTGA. The CDR3 spells CASSSGGGVGEKLFF. CDR3 nucleotide sequence: TGTGCCAGCAGCTCTGGCGGGGGGGTCGGGGAAAAACTGTTTTTT.

The chain uses TRBV20-1 and TRBJ2-1; D may be TRBD2 (7 bases). In germline, CDR1 is DFQATT, CDR2 SNEGSKA (reference sequence). CDR3 length: 15 residues. With 6 bases removed from V and 8 bases from J, the gap between germline ends came to 23 bases. The CDR3 DNA reads TGCAGTGCGCGGGGGCTACGACAGGTTGTTGATGAGCAGTTCTTC. It translates to CSARGLRQVVDEQFF.

This clonotype has a handful of counts. The chain carries TRBV3-1 and TRBJ1-4; no firm D call. V dropped 0 bases and J dropped 14 bases, with 10 bases sitting between them. From germline, CDR1 is LGHDT and CDR2 YNNKEL (reference sequence). The CDR3 has 12 amino acids. The CDR3 here is CASSQEESGLFF. CDR3 bases: TGTGCCAGCAGCCAAGAGGAGAGTGGTCTGTTTTTT.

The gene calls are TRBV5-5 and TRBJ2-5, with no clear D. Germline-derived CDR1 and CDR2 are SGHKS and YYEKEE (reference sequence). This CDR3 has 13 residues. Deletions cut 0 bases from V and 4 bases from J, with 7 bases between. The CDR3 coding sequence is TGTGCCAGCAGCTTGGATGGTCGAGAGACCCAGTACTTC. Protein sequence: CASSLDGRETQYF.